This T cell receptor beta chain was captured by sequencing in a study of T cell responses to AZD1222 COVID-19 vaccine. Study outcomes and limitations: The donor cohort was predominantly white British with a female majority, and clonal diversity may have been underestimated. The peak T cell response came first, and repertoires were sampled only after it. Compared with day 0, the breadth and depth of the Spike-specific TCR repertoire rose significantly after two doses of AZD1222.

Turning to this clone: The antigen is unknown.

Second-dose timings of about 4 or about 12 weeks were pooled. Repertoires were generated with immunoSEQ multiplex PCR, while TCRdb's copy carries only in-frame clones and drops some. The sample contains more than 150,000 clones, around 90% of which appear only once. CDR1 SGHRS and CDR2 YFSETQ come from the germline V gene. CDR3 length: 16 residues. With V trimmed by 4 bases and J by 2 bases, 6 bases remained unmatched. This receptor was identified in an adult who received the AZD1222 COVID-19 vaccine. Here the sequenced sample was peripheral blood, taken 28 days after the second AZD1222 dose. This chain joins TRBV5-1 and TRBJ2-2; 9 bases line up with TRBD1. Here the CDR3 DNA reads TGCGCCAGCAGCCCTCCGGGACAGGGAAACACCGGGGAGCTGTTTTTT. The encoded protein is CASSPPGQGNTGELFF.